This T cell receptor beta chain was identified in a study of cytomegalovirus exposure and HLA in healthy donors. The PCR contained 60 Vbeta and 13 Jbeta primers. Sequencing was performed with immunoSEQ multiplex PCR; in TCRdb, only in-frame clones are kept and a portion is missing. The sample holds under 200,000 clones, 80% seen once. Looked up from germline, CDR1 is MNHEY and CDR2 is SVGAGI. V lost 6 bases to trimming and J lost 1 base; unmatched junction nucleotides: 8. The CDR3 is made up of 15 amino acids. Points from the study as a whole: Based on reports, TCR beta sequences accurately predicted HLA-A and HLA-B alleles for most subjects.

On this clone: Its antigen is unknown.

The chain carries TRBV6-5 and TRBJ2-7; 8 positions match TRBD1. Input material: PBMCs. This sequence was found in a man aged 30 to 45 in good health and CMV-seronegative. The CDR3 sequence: CASRPGQAPSYEQYF. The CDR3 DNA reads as TGTGCCAGCAGGCCGGGACAGGCACCTTCCTACGAGCAGTACTTC.